The entry that follows covers one TCR beta chain sequence. Its antigen is undetermined. The V and J ends lost 2 bases and 5 bases, in that order; junction bases with no gene match: 8. Germline V CDR1 and CDR2: SGHNT, YYREEE (reference sequence). The CDR3 totals 16 residues. This sample is part of a study of T cells in Graves' hyperthyroidism and ophthalmopathy. Study-wide findings and caveats: Clonotypes that were expanded in thyroid above 0.001 mostly appeared in blood too. A model of 13 V-J pairs discriminated ophthalmopathy from stable hyperthyroidism.

The source material, RNA transcripts, was used to amplify TCR beta CDR3 regions. Carried out on the TCR CDR3, a first-round RT-PCR used the HTBI primer set. TCRdb recomputed calls from the multiplex PCR reads with MiXCR, one row per CDR3 protein. Of fewer than 450,000 distinct CDR3 sequences in the sample, approximately 16% were seen once. Criteria for exclusion of patients were uncontrolled infection, other autoimmune disease, pregnancy or lactation. Diagnosis rested on symptoms, serum thyroxine and TRAb, thyroid ultrasound, and orbital computed tomography. The sequence was obtained from a woman in her sixties with Graves' ophthalmopathy. The sequenced material came from blood. The genes are TRBV5-4 and TRBJ2-7; TRBD2 matches 12 bases. CDR3 in DNA: TGTGCCAGCAGCTTCACGCTAGCGGGAGGGCCCAACGAGCAGTACTTC. Amino acids: CASSFTLAGGPNEQYF.